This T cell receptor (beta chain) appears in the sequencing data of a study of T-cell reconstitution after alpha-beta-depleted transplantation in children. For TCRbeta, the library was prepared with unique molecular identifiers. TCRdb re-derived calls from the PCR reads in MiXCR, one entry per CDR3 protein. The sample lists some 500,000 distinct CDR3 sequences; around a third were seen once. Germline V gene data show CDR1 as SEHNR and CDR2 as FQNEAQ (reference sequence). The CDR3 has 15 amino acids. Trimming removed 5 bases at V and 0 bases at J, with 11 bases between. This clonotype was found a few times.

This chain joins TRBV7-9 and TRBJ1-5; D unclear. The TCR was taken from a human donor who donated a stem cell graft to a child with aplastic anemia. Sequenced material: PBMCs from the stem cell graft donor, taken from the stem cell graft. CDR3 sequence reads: CASSQEGYSNQPQHF. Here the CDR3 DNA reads TGTGCCAGCAGCCAGGAGGGCTATAGCAATCAGCCCCAGCATTTT.